Shown below are 16 T cell receptor beta chains from a single sample sequenced in a study of OX40 agonist ivuxolimab in advanced cancers. Profiling relied on immunoSEQ multiplex PCR, and the TCRdb table lists in-frame clones only, not all of them. The sample has about 71,000 clones, 85% to 95% seen once; the top ten hold 15% to 18%. The source was CD4+ or CD8+ T cells sorted from blood, collected in a trial of the OX40 agonist ivuxolimab. The receptors here all came from an adult with an advanced solid tumor such as melanoma, head and neck, liver or kidney cancer.

The chain links TRBV7-9 to TRBJ2-2; TRBD2 matches at 8 bases. V trimming: 3 bases; J trimming: 11 bases; junction bases outside the gene matches: 2. This CDR3 is built from 12 residues. The germline gives CDR1 SEHNR, CDR2 FQNEAQ (reference sequence). CDR3 sequence: CASSFREGELFF. CDR3 bases: TGTGCCAGCAGCTTTCGGGAGGGCGAGCTGTTTTTT. Variable domain in full (rest from reference TRBV7-9 and TRBJ2-2): DTGVSQNPRHKITKRGQNVTFRCDPISEHNRLYWYRQTLGQGPEFLTYFQNEAQLEKSRLLSDRFSAERPKGSFSTLEIQRTEQGDSAMYLCASSFREGELFFGEGSRLTVL.

The chain has TRBV27 and TRBJ1-1, with D unresolved. Germline V gives CDR1 MNHEY, CDR2 SMNVEV (reference sequence). The CDR3 consists of 13 residues. V gave up 0 bases and J gave up 4 bases, with 6 bases separating them. The CDR3 nucleotides read TGTGCCAGCAGTTTATCGACCGGCACTGAAGCTTTCTTT. The encoded protein is CASSLSTGTEAFF.

Written as DNA, the CDR3 is TGTGCCAGCAGTTACTCAGGGGATACGCAGTATTTT. The encoded protein is CASSYSGDTQYF. The V gene is TRBV6-5, the J gene TRBJ2-3; the D is unclear. The germline V gene has CDR1 MNHEY and CDR2 SVGAGI. V was shortened by 0 bases and J by 6 bases, with 4 bases between the two germline ends. The CDR3 covers 12 residues.

V gene TRBV18 combines with J gene TRBJ2-7; 7 bases map to TRBD1. Germline V lookup: CDR1 KGHSH, CDR2 LQKENI. V gave up 2 bases and J gave up 7 bases; unmatched junction bases: 5. The CDR3 consists of 13 residues. The CDR3: CASSPEGQPEQYF. The CDR3 DNA sequence: TGTGCCAGCTCACCAGAGGGACAGCCGGAGCAGTACTTC.

This chain uses TRBV11-2 with TRBJ1-5; D call uncertain. Deletions cut 10 bases from V and 6 bases from J, with 19 bases between. The germline V gene has CDR1 SGHAT and CDR2 FQNNGV. The CDR3 extends over 14 amino acids. The CDR3 loop reads CAIPDGWAFQPQHF. CDR3 coding DNA: TGTGCCATCCCGGACGGGTGGGCCTTTCAGCCCCAGCATTTT.

The CDR3 here is CASSLAASTDTQYF. DNA of the CDR3: TGTGCCAGCTCACTAGCCGCAAGCACAGATACGCAGTATTTT. The chain is built from TRBV18 and TRBJ2-3; D gene uncertain. The CDR3 runs to 14 residues. The V gene's germline CDR1 is KGHSH and CDR2 LQKENI. Trimming removed 4 bases at V and 0 bases at J, with 8 bases between.

This sequence joins TRBV11-3 and TRBJ1-1; unclear D gene. This CDR3 is built from 13 residues. Germline lookup yields CDR1 SGHNT and CDR2 YENEEA. The germline V and J ends were trimmed by 5 bases and 4 bases, with 11 bases remaining between them. This CDR3 is CASSLRGSTEAFF. DNA of the CDR3: TGTGCCAGCAGCCTACGAGGGAGCACTGAAGCTTTCTTT.

The genes are TRBV4-2 and TRBJ1-4; TRBD1 matches 7 bases. Germline lookup yields CDR1 LGHNA and CDR2 YNFKEQ. V gave up 4 bases and J gave up 4 bases; unmatched junction bases: 6. This CDR3 region has 15 residues. CDR3 residues: CASSPDRVGNEKLFF. Here the CDR3 DNA reads TGTGCCAGCAGCCCTGACAGGGTTGGTAATGAAAAACTGTTTTTT.

The chain combines TRBV5-5 with TRBJ2-7, with 7 bases aligning to TRBD1. The V and J ends lost 4 bases and 11 bases, in that order; junction bases with no gene match: 12. Germline CDR1 and CDR2: SGHKS and YYEKEE (reference sequence). This CDR3 contains 13 residues. Here the CDR3 DNA reads TGTGCCAGCAGCAACCGGGACAGCGTCTACGAGTACTTC. Translating it yields CASSNRDSVYEYF.

CDR3 nucleotide sequence: TGCGCCAGCAGAACCCTGACAGGGAGTAATTCACCCCTCCACTTT. Protein: CASRTLTGSNSPLHF. The rearrangement uses TRBV5-1 and TRBJ1-6, with TRBD1 matching 7 bases. Germline V CDR1 and CDR2: SGHRS, YFSETQ. V shed 5 bases and J 6 bases; nucleotides not matched to a gene: 8. The CDR3 is 15 amino acids.

Only one count was recorded for this clone. This chain connects TRBV9 to TRBJ2-7, with 11 bases aligning to TRBD1. The CDR3 is 15 amino acids. V was clipped by 3 bases and J by 3 bases; unmatched bases: 5. Looked up from germline, CDR1 is SGDLS and CDR2 is YYNGEE. The CDR3 DNA reads TGTGCCAGCAGCGCTTGGGACAGGGGGGGCTACGAGCAGTACTTC. Residues: CASSAWDRGGYEQYF.

This clone occurred once. V gene TRBV19 combines with J gene TRBJ1-5; D ambiguous. V was pared by 6 bases and J by 0 bases, with 9 bases between. The CDR3 totals 14 residues. CDR1 is LNHDA, CDR2 SQIVND, per germline (reference sequence). CDR3 sequence: CASRGSGSNQPQHF. In DNA form, the CDR3 reads TGTGCCAGTAGGGGGTCAGGTAGCAATCAGCCCCAGCATTTT.

V and J are TRBV4-3 and TRBJ2-1, with D hard to call. CDR3 length: 16 residues. CDR1 LGHNA and CDR2 YSLEER come from the germline V gene. Trimming shortened V by 0 bases and J by 8 bases, and 17 bases separated the two germline ends. The CDR3 region has the DNA TGCGCCAGCAGCCAAGAGGCTGTGTGGGGTTTGGATGAGCAGTTCTTC. It specifies CASSQEAVWGLDEQFF.

This chain joins TRBV4-2 and TRBJ2-7; D perhaps matches TRBD1 (6 bases). The ends were cut back, 8 bases at V and 2 bases at J, with 13 bases in the middle. The CDR3 consists of 13 residues. The germline V gene encodes CDR1 LGHNA and CDR2 YNFKEQ. The CDR3 nucleotides are TGTGCCAGCTCGCCGCCAGGGGCCTACGAGCAGTACTTC. This codes for CASSPPGAYEQYF.

The chain links TRBV28 to TRBJ1-5, with D possibly TRBD1 on 5 matching bases. The CDR3 is 14 amino acids. V was clipped by 4 bases and J by 7 bases, with 14 bases between them. Germline CDR1 is MDHEN and CDR2 is SYDVKM. The CDR3 reads CASSSRGGGQPQHF. CDR3 sequence (DNA): TGTGCCAGCAGTTCGAGGGGTGGCGGGCAGCCCCAGCATTTT.

This clone was recorded only once. The J gene is TRBJ2-7, the V gene TRBV14, with 11 bases that match TRBD2. The CDR3 runs to 16 residues. The germline gives CDR1 SGHDN, CDR2 FVKESK. With 4 bases clipped from V and 0 bases from J, the junction kept 5 bases outside the gene matches. CDR3 sequence reads: CASSPTGTSGSYEQYF. CDR3 DNA sequence: TGTGCCAGCAGCCCCACCGGGACTAGCGGCTCCTACGAGCAGTACTTC. Full variable domain (remainder filled in from reference TRBV14 and TRBJ2-7): EAGVTQFPSHSVIEKGQTVTLRCDPISGHDNLYWYRRVMGKEIKFLLHFVKESKQDESGMPNNRFLAERTGGTYSTLKVQPAELEDSGVYFCASSPTGTSGSYEQYFGPGTRLTVT.